The next 21 T cell receptor beta chains were all read from a single sample in a study of T cells in Graves' hyperthyroidism and ophthalmopathy. There were TCR beta CDR3 regions amplified from RNA transcripts. In the first-round RT-PCR of the TCR CDR3, the HTBI primer set was used. MiXCR, applied by TCRdb to the multiplex PCR reads, yields one record per CDR3 protein. The profile shows approximately 380,000 distinct CDR3 sequences, around 20% of them singletons. The sequenced material came from blood. The source is a man aged 18 to 30 with Graves' ophthalmopathy.

This clonotype occurred many times. The chain combines TRBV28 with TRBJ1-2; a possible D gene is TRBD1 (6 bases). V was cut by 1 base and J by 2 bases, with 11 bases left in between. Germline CDR1 and CDR2: MDHEN and SYDVKM. This CDR3 spans 15 amino acids. The CDR3 DNA follows: TGTGCCAGCAGTTTATTTGGGGGCGCAAACTATGGCTACACCTTC. This sequence encodes CASSLFGGANYGYTF.

In its sample, this clonotype was seen many times. This chain connects TRBV6-1 to TRBJ2-5, with 11 bases that match TRBD1. Germline V lookup: CDR1 MNHNS, CDR2 SASEGT. Unmatched junction bases numbered 9, after V lost 5 bases and J lost 4 bases. This CDR3 has 16 amino acids. In DNA form, the CDR3 reads TGTGCCAGCAGTAAAATATCCGGGACAGGGGGAGAGACCCAGTACTTC. It is translated as CASSKISGTGGETQYF.

This CDR3 is CASSQSPGQRTDTQYF. CDR3 coding DNA: TGTGCCAGCAGCCAAAGCCCTGGACAACGCACAGATACGCAGTATTTT. This chain joins TRBV7-3 and TRBJ2-3, with D perhaps TRBD1 (5 bases). The CDR3 has 16 amino acids. Germline-derived CDR1 and CDR2 are SGHTA and FQGTGA. Trimming pared 5 bases from V and 1 base from J, leaving 16 bases between.

V and J are TRBV6-5 and TRBJ2-2; possible D gene TRBD1, 6 bases. From germline, CDR1 is MNHEY and CDR2 SVGAGI. The V end lost 2 bases, the J end lost 6 bases, and 16 bases lay between the germline ends. The CDR3 totals 16 residues. CDR3 protein: CASSYKGGGLSGELFF. DNA of the CDR3: TGTGCCAGCAGTTACAAAGGGGGTGGGCTTTCCGGGGAGCTGTTTTTT.

The rearrangement joins TRBV7-9 to TRBJ2-7; D not resolved. Between the trimmed V and J ends, which lost 5 bases and 0 bases, there was a span of 8 bases. The CDR3 has 13 residues. Germline V CDR1 and CDR2: SEHNR, FQNEAQ (reference sequence). The CDR3 reads CASSQVFSYEQYF. CDR3 sequence (DNA): TGTGCCAGCAGCCAGGTCTTCTCCTACGAGCAGTACTTC.

CDR3 sequence (DNA): TGTGCCACCAGTGATGGCGACAGGGTCCCCCACGAGCAGTTCTTC. Protein sequence: CATSDGDRVPHEQFF. The V gene is TRBV24-1, the J gene TRBJ2-1; 7 positions match TRBD1. Germline V gene lookup returns CDR1 KGHDR and CDR2 SFDVKD. The CDR3 consists of 15 residues. V shed 3 bases and J 10 bases; nucleotides not matched to a gene: 11.

The sample holds many counts of this clonotype. The chain joins TRBV12-3 or TRBV12-4 to TRBJ2-7; D gene uncertain. V was pared by 4 bases and J by 2 bases, with 12 bases between. This CDR3 spans 14 amino acids. The CDR3 loop is CASSYEVLAYEQYF. The CDR3 bases are TGTGCCAGCAGTTATGAGGTACTCGCCTACGAGCAGTACTTC.

This clonotype was seen only a few times. V and J are TRBV20-1 and TRBJ1-2, with 7 bases lining up with TRBD1. V lost 6 bases to trimming and J lost 8 bases; unmatched junction nucleotides: 18. The CDR3 runs 15 residues. From germline, CDR1 is DFQATT and CDR2 SNEGSKA (reference sequence). Here the CDR3 DNA reads TGCAGTGCGCAGGGGGGGACAGCCCCACTTGGGGGCTACACCTTC. It is translated as CSAQGGTAPLGGYTF.

V and J are TRBV13 and TRBJ2-7; D might be TRBD1 (6 bases). Deletions cut 5 bases from V and 1 base from J, with 27 bases between. Germline V gives CDR1 PRHDT, CDR2 FYEKMQ (reference sequence). The CDR3 covers 19 residues. The CDR3 DNA is TGTGCCAGCAGCATGGACGGACAGACTCATTGGGGAGTTTCCTACGAGCAGTACTTC. Residues: CASSMDGQTHWGVSYEQYF.

This clonotype showed up many times. The chain carries TRBV2 and TRBJ2-1, with D possibly being TRBD1 (6 bases). This CDR3 has 14 amino acids. V was shortened by 4 bases and J by 2 bases, with 9 bases between the two germline ends. Germline V gene lookup returns CDR1 SNHLY and CDR2 FYNNEI. The CDR3 protein is CASSGGGPYNEQFF. The CDR3 DNA sequence: TGTGCCAGCAGTGGAGGGGGACCCTACAATGAGCAGTTCTTC.

At least ten counts were recorded for this clonotype. The chain combines TRBV11-2 with TRBJ2-2; no clear D. CDR1 and CDR2 (germline): SGHAT, FQNNGV. The CDR3 loop spans 14 amino acids. V lost 3 bases and J 6 bases, leaving 11 bases between the germline ends. The CDR3 DNA reads as TGTGCCAGCAGCTTCGTATTAGTCGCCGGGGAGCTGTTTTTT. This codes for CASSFVLVAGELFF.

The table lists this clonotype with a few counts. The chain links TRBV7-9 to TRBJ1-2; D possibly corresponds to TRBD1 (6 bases). V lost 0 bases to trimming and J lost 8 bases, with 16 bases between them. CDR1 and CDR2 from the germline V gene are SEHNR and FQNEAQ (reference sequence). This CDR3 contains 15 residues. CDR3 sequence (DNA): TGTGCCAGCAGCTTAGCGTTGCGGGGGGCTGAGGGCTACACCTTC. It encodes CASSLALRGAEGYTF.

Note on this clonotype: This may be a read error: a much more frequent sequence differs by one nucleotide. The V and J genes are TRBV15 and TRBJ1-2; D is possibly TRBD1 (5 bases). Deletions cut 0 bases from V and 5 bases from J, with 10 bases between. The length of the CDR3 is 14 residues. The germline CDR1 and CDR2 sequences are LNHNV and YYDKDF (reference sequence). CDR3 nucleotide sequence: TGTGCCACCAGCAGAGATCTGAGACAGTATGGCTACACCTTC. This translates into CATSRDLRQYGYTF.

This clonotype was counted between two and nine times. V usage is TRBV4-1 and J usage is TRBJ2-7, with TRBD2 matching over 8 bases. Germline lookup yields CDR1 MGHRA and CDR2 YSYEKL. This CDR3 region has 14 residues. Losses at the gene ends were 8 bases for V and 2 bases for J; bases not matched to a gene: 8. The CDR3 region has the DNA TGCGCCAGCCGGCGGGAGGAAAAGGCCTACGAGCAGTACTTC. Amino acids: CASRREEKAYEQYF.

The V call is TRBV30, the J call TRBJ2-2; D is ambiguous. Trimming shortened V by 8 bases and J by 4 bases, and 11 bases separated the two germline ends. Per germline, CDR1 GTSNPN and CDR2 SVGIG (reference sequence). The CDR3 spans 12 residues. The DNA for the CDR3 is TGTGCCGCCCTTGGCCGCACCGGGGAGCTGTTTTTT. Encoded protein: CAALGRTGELFF.

The V call is TRBV20-1, the J call TRBJ1-6; unclear D gene. The CDR3 extends over 13 amino acids. V gave up 1 base and J gave up 6 bases, with 7 bases separating them. Germline V gene sequence: CDR1 DFQATT, CDR2 SNEGSKA (reference sequence). CDR3 sequence: CSARGAGNSPLHF. The CDR3 DNA sequence: TGCAGTGCTAGAGGCGCCGGTAATTCACCCCTCCACTTT.

This clonotype showed up just a few times. The chain has TRBV7-9 and TRBJ1-3; 8 bases are shared with TRBD1. V was clipped by 11 bases and J by 2 bases; unmatched bases: 14. The CDR3 runs to 16 residues. Germline V gene data show CDR1 as SEHNR and CDR2 as FQNEAQ (reference sequence). The CDR3 nucleotides are TGTGCCCCAGACGATTCCAGGGGGCAGGCTGGAAACACCATATATTTT. It specifies CAPDDSRGQAGNTIYF.

The V call is TRBV6-1, the J call TRBJ2-2; no definite D call. Germline V gene data show CDR1 as MNHNS and CDR2 as SASEGT. V lost 8 bases and J 3 bases, leaving 16 bases between the germline ends. The CDR3 loop spans 15 amino acids. CDR3 sequence: CASRPLIKYTGELFF. The DNA for the CDR3 is TGTGCCAGCCGACCTCTAATTAAGTACACCGGGGAGCTGTTTTTT.

The gene calls are TRBV12-3 or TRBV12-4 and TRBJ2-3; D is possibly TRBD2 (5 bases). Trimming removed 7 bases at V and 0 bases at J, with 20 bases between. This CDR3 spans 17 amino acids. The CDR3, as DNA: TGTGCCAGCACCCCTTCCTCGGTCAGACTAAGCACAGATACGCAGTATTTT. As protein: CASTPSSVRLSTDTQYF.

This chain links TRBV19 with TRBJ1-5; D might be TRBD1 (5 bases). The V end lost 5 bases, the J end lost 6 bases, and 11 bases lay between the germline ends. The CDR3 covers 13 residues. CDR1 and CDR2 (germline): LNHDA, SQIVND (reference sequence). The chain's CDR3 is CASSLGTVQPQHF. The CDR3 bases are TGTGCCAGTAGTCTCGGGACCGTTCAGCCCCAGCATTTT.

This clonotype occurred many times. V gene TRBV29-1 combines with J gene TRBJ2-3, with D possibly TRBD1 on 7 matching bases. This CDR3 contains 15 residues. CDR1 is SQVTM, CDR2 ANQGSEA, per germline. The V gene lost 3 bases and the J gene lost 0 bases, with 13 bases spanning the gap. CDR3 sequence reads: CSVEEGATSTDTQYF. CDR3 nucleotide sequence: TGCAGCGTTGAGGAGGGGGCGACTAGCACAGATACGCAGTATTTT.